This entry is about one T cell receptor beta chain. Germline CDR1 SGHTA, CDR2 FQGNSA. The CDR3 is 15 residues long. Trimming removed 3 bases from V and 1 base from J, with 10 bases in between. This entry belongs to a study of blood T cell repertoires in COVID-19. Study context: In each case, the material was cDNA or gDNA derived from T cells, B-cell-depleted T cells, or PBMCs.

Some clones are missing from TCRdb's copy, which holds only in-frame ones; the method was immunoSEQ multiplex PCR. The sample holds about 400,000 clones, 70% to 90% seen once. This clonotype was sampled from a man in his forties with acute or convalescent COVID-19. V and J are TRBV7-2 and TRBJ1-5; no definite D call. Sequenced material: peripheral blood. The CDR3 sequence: CASSLVVRSNQPQHF. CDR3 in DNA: TGTGCCAGCAGCTTGGTCGTCAGAAGCAATCAGCCCCAGCATTTT.